The T cell receptor beta chain under discussion was sequenced for a study of T cells in localized non-small cell lung cancer. Concerning this clone itself: As yet, its antigen is unknown.

Regarding the study as a whole: A single tumor region was sequenced, leaving heterogeneity possible. Among the top 100 tumor clones, a median approximately 60 appeared in adjacent lung.

Sequencing was performed with immunoSEQ multiplex PCR; in TCRdb, only in-frame clones are kept and a portion is missing. The sample holds 30,000 to 35,000 clones, roughly nine tenths seen once. This CDR3 comprises 15 residues. The germline CDR1 and CDR2 sequences are SGHTA and FQGNSA. Trimming stripped 3 bases from V and 0 bases from J, with 10 bases between. The receptor was isolated from a female donor older than 55 with stage I lung adenocarcinoma. This sequence joins TRBV7-2 and TRBJ2-3, with unresolved D. This material consisted of peripheral blood, taken before any cancer treatment. The chain's CDR3 is CASSLGSASTDTQYF. The CDR3 nucleotides are TGTGCCAGCAGCTTGGGCAGTGCTAGCACAGATACGCAGTATTTT.